These 16 T cell receptor beta chains originate from one sample sequenced in a study of CD8 T cells in ankylosing spondylitis. Using its own MiXCR run on the 5' RACE reads, TCRdb lists one record per CDR3 protein. Altogether 100,000 to 150,000 distinct CDR3 sequences are present, roughly 8.8% being singletons, with the ten largest covering approximately 3.5%. Sequencing was carried out using blood, either unsorted or a sorted T cell fraction (not recorded which). The receptors come from a male donor with ankylosing spondylitis or in good health (not recorded which).

This clonotype was detected ten times or more. This sequence joins TRBV20-1 and TRBJ2-3, with 7 bases that match TRBD2. The CDR3 has 14 amino acids. V gave up 2 bases and J gave up 1 base; unmatched junction bases: 3. Per the germline V gene, CDR1 is DFQATT and CDR2 is SNEGSKA (reference sequence). CDR3 loop: CSARLAGGTDTQYF. Written as DNA, the CDR3 is TGCAGTGCTAGATTGGCGGGAGGCACAGATACGCAGTATTTT.

This clonotype has a handful of counts. CDR3 coding DNA: TGTGCCTGGAGCTCGGGACTTAGCACAGATACGCAGTATTTT. The encoded protein is CAWSSGLSTDTQYF. The chain carries TRBV30 and TRBJ2-3; possibly TRBD2 for D (6 bases). There are 14 residues in the CDR3. Trimming removed 3 bases at V and 0 bases at J, with 10 bases between. Germline loops: CDR1 GTSNPN, CDR2 SVGIG (reference sequence).

This clonotype was detected a few times. This chain's CDR3 is CSARVGLAGGIRQDEQFF. The CDR3 DNA follows: TGCAGTGCTAGAGTGGGGCTAGCGGGAGGGATTCGCCAGGATGAGCAGTTCTTC. V is TRBV20-1 and J is TRBJ2-1; TRBD2 agrees at 12 bases. The germline gives CDR1 DFQATT, CDR2 SNEGSKA (reference sequence). This CDR3 spans 18 amino acids. J was trimmed by 8 bases and V by 1 base; bases with no gene match: 15.

J is TRBJ2-7 and V is TRBV7-2; D is unclear. Germline V lookup: CDR1 SGHTA, CDR2 FQGNSA. V was pared by 5 bases and J by 3 bases, with 14 bases between. The CDR3 runs to 14 residues. The CDR3 coding sequence is TGTGCCAGCAGCAAAAGCCGGAGTATCTACGAGCAGTACTTC. Translation gives CASSKSRSIYEQYF. The variable domain in full, completed from reference TRBV7-2 and TRBJ2-7, reads GAGVSQSPSNKVTEKGKDVELRCDPISGHTALYWYRQSLGQGLEFLIYFQGNSAPDKSGLPSDRFSAERTGGSVSTLTIQRTQQEDSAVYLCASSKSRSIYEQYFGPGTRLTVT.

This clonotype was seen ten or more times. This chain uses TRBV10-3 with TRBJ2-1; possible D gene TRBD2, 6 bases. Per the germline V gene, CDR1 is ENHRY and CDR2 is SYGVKD. Trimming shortened V by 11 bases and J by 2 bases, and 19 bases separated the two germline ends. This CDR3 comprises 15 residues. This chain's CDR3 is CAPEGAAGAYNEQFF. CDR3 DNA sequence: TGTGCCCCCGAAGGGGCAGCGGGTGCCTACAATGAGCAGTTCTTC.

In this sample, this clonotype turned up many times. CDR3 in DNA: TGCAGTGCTAGAGGGCTGAGGGGCAATCAGCCCCAGCATTTT. Translating gives CSARGLRGNQPQHF. This chain uses TRBV20-1 with TRBJ1-5; D is undetermined. CDR1 is DFQATT and CDR2 is SNEGSKA in the germline V gene (reference sequence). With 1 base removed from V and 2 bases from J, the gap between germline ends came to 9 bases. The CDR3 consists of 14 residues.

This clonotype was counted ten times or more. This chain connects TRBV5-6 to TRBJ1-3; D not certain. V lost 6 bases and J lost 0, with 13 bases in between. Germline V CDR1 and CDR2: SGHDT, YYEEEE. This CDR3 contains 15 residues. The CDR3 here is CASTLRGGSGNTIYF. CDR3 in DNA: TGTGCCAGCACCCTAAGAGGAGGCTCTGGAAACACCATATATTTT.

This clonotype has more than one count but fewer than ten. The genes are TRBV29-1 and TRBJ2-1, with D perhaps assigned TRBD1 or TRBD2 (5 bases each). This CDR3 region has 19 residues. Germline CDR1 SQVTM, CDR2 ANQGSEA. Trimming removed 0 bases at V and 8 bases at J, with 29 bases between. In DNA form, the CDR3 reads TGCAGCGTTGAAGATGGGGACGTGATTGAGGGCCGACCCGCATATGAGCAGTTCTTC. Residues: CSVEDGDVIEGRPAYEQFF.

This chain uses TRBV11-2 with TRBJ2-5, with TRBD2 as a possible D gene (6 bases). The CDR3 has 14 residues. Germline CDR1 and CDR2: SGHAT and FQNNGV. The V end lost 0 bases, the J end lost 2 bases, and 7 bases lay between the germline ends. This CDR3 reads CASSLDGRQETQYF. In nucleotides, the CDR3 is TGTGCCAGCAGCTTAGACGGGAGACAAGAGACCCAGTACTTC.

In its sample, this clonotype was seen a few times. The chain joins TRBV7-2 to TRBJ2-7; 12 nucleotides match TRBD2. V trimming: 6 bases; J trimming: 6 bases; junction bases outside the gene matches: 6. CDR1 is SGHTA, CDR2 FQGNSA, per germline. The CDR3 loop spans 14 amino acids. The CDR3 nucleotides are TGTGCCAGCAGACCTACTAGCGGGAGGTCCGAGCAGTACTTC. Translated, it gives CASRPTSGRSEQYF.

Turning to this clonotype: A much more abundant neighbour one base away suggests this may be a read error. The rearrangement uses TRBV7-2 and TRBJ2-5, with D tentatively TRBD2 (6 bases). The CDR3 is 14 residues long. The germline CDR1 and CDR2 sequences are SGHTA and FQGNSA. Here the CDR3 DNA reads TGTGCCAGCAGCTTAGCGGCGGGAACGGAGACCCATTACTTC. Its translation is CASSLAAGTETHYF.

This clonotype turned up a few times. The chain joins TRBV7-2 to TRBJ2-7; D perhaps matches TRBD2 (6 bases). CDR1 SGHTA and CDR2 FQGNSA come from the germline V gene. Trimming pared 1 base from V and 3 bases from J, leaving 10 bases between. The CDR3 spans 14 residues. CDR3 nucleotides: TGTGCCAGCAGCTTAGTAGCGGCAGGCTACGAGCAGTACTTC. Translated: CASSLVAAGYEQYF. The whole variable domain, filled in from reference TRBV7-2 and TRBJ2-7, reads GAGVSQSPSNKVTEKGKDVELRCDPISGHTALYWYRQSLGQGLEFLIYFQGNSAPDKSGLPSDRFSAERTGGSVSTLTIQRTQQEDSAVYLCASSLVAAGYEQYFGPGTRLTVT.

Many counts were recorded for this clonotype. The chain is built from TRBV5-1 and TRBJ2-7; TRBD1 is a possible D gene (5 bases). CDR1 is SGHRS, CDR2 YFSETQ, per germline. Deletions cut 3 bases from V and 2 bases from J, with 9 bases between. The CDR3 has 13 amino acids. The CDR3 here is CASSWAGPYEQYF. The CDR3 nucleotides read TGCGCCAGCAGCTGGGCAGGGCCCTACGAGCAGTACTTC.

This clonotype was counted at least ten times. This chain joins TRBV5-6 and TRBJ1-4; 11 bases line up with TRBD1. The CDR3 consists of 16 residues. Looked up from germline, CDR1 is SGHDT and CDR2 is YYEEEE. V dropped 5 bases and J dropped 6; count of bases not matched to a gene: 9. CDR3 DNA: TGTGCCAGCAGTACCGGGACAGGGGGGAAGGATGAAAAACTGTTTTTT. This translates into CASSTGTGGKDEKLFF.

The chain carries TRBV3-1 and TRBJ1-5; possible D gene TRBD1, 6 bases. CDR1 LGHDT and CDR2 YNNKEL come from the germline V gene (reference sequence). The CDR3 is made up of 14 amino acids. The V end was cut by 3 bases, the J end by 4 bases, with 10 bases between. The CDR3 loop reads CASSQGGANQPQHF. CDR3 nucleotides: TGTGCCAGCAGCCAGGGGGGGGCGAATCAGCCCCAGCATTTT. The full variable domain, rest sourced from reference TRBV3-1 and TRBJ1-5, is DTAVSQTPKYLVTQMGNDKSIKCEQNLGHDTMYWYKQDSKKFLKIMFSYNNKELIINETVPNRFSPKSPDKAHLNLHINSLELGDSAVYFCASSQGGANQPQHFGDGTRLSIL.

The table lists this clonotype with many counts. The rearrangement links TRBV27 to TRBJ2-7, with D maybe TRBD2 (5 bases). The CDR3 spans 17 residues. The V gene's germline CDR1 is MNHEY and CDR2 SMNVEV (reference sequence). V gave up 2 bases and J gave up 2 bases, with 19 bases separating them. The chain's CDR3 is CASSLEGPGSSPYEQYF. CDR3 DNA: TGTGCCAGCAGTTTAGAGGGTCCGGGGAGCTCTCCCTACGAGCAGTACTTC.